This note documents a single T cell receptor (beta chain) sequence. This sample is drawn from a study of tumor-infiltrating lymphocytes in primary liver carcinoma. Germline V gene data show CDR1 as MDHEN and CDR2 as SYDVKM. The germline V and J ends were trimmed by 5 bases and 5 bases, with 7 bases remaining between them. The CDR3 is 11 amino acids. Unsorted bulk tissue of roughly 19-30 mg yielded co-extracted RNA and DNA. Donors underwent surgery for histopathologically diagnosed primary liver carcinoma. All tumor samples contained more than 85% viable tumor cells. Constant-region priming of 500 ng total RNA yielded TCR beta cDNA. Modified slightly, ARM-PCR produced TCR beta libraries over three nested multiplex PCR rounds. It was with TRBV1-TRBV30 forward primers and a C-beta reverse primer that the first two PCR rounds were run, at roughly 9 cycles each. TCRdb used MiXCR to reprocess the multiplex PCR reads, holding one entry per CDR3 protein. The sample includes roughly 22,000 distinct CDR3 sequences, more than 70% seen only once; the top ten take 35% to 45%.

The chain couples TRBV28 to TRBJ2-7; TRBD2 might be the D (5 bases). This TCR derives from a woman aged 30 to 39 with primary liver carcinoma and hepatitis B virus infection. Material for sequencing was liver tumor tissue from sampling region 2. Subset in this sample: tumor region T2, inferior pole. The CDR3 sequence is CASSPGDEQYF. The CDR3, as DNA: TGTGCCAGCAGTCCCGGGGACGAGCAGTACTTC.